This entry is about one TCR beta chain. The antigen it binds to is not known. Per-base qualities were not stored, and no clone one base away is much larger. The source of the sample is a study of control samples from healthy donors and cancer patients (dated by TCRdb to 2018 to 2021). The cysteine opens and the phenylalanine closes a CDR3 of 16 amino acids. Left in the record is the CDR3 DNA by itself, 48 bases read in frame from the first base. Trimming accounts for 1 base at V and 4 bases at J, while the number of junction bases matched to no gene is 6. CDR1 and CDR2 are read off the germline V gene (reference sequence) as SGHNT and YYREEE. Library generation was performed with the immunoSEQ multiplex PCR assay. The source is immuneACCESS, and TCRdb retained only in-frame sequences with V and J called. Part of the clones is not carried over; for the studies checked, unresolved V genes explain less than half of this, and the remainder is unexplained. The sample table shows roughly 130,000 clones, and under 95% are seen once. Roughly 8.6% of the sample is held by the ten biggest clonotypes.

The TCR originated in a man between 18 and 29 years old in good health. This sequence uses TRBV5-4 and TRBJ2-2, with TRBD1 identical over 8 junction bases. The sequenced material came from blood. CDR3 protein: CASSLRTGLGTGELFF. In nucleotides, the sequence is TGTGCCAGCAGCTTGAGGACAGGGCTGGGCACCGGGGAGCTGTTTTTT.